Below, one TCR beta chain is given with its context. What it recognizes is unknown. The data originate from a study of cytomegalovirus exposure and HLA in healthy donors. The data were produced by immunoSEQ multiplex PCR, yet TCRdb's version contains in-frame clones alone and is incomplete. This table has tens of thousands of clones, over 85% appearing once. Study outcomes and limitations: Some TCR beta chains (around 160 of them) were listed as cytomegalovirus-associated. Rarity marked most TCR sequences, yet some public TCRs occurred in many donors. Accounts indicate the classifier identified cytomegalovirus status with strong specificity and sensitivity.

From germline, CDR1 is SGHVS and CDR2 FNYEAQ. Trimming took off 5 bases at V and 4 bases at J, with 22 bases between the two ends. The length of the CDR3 is 17 residues. Sequenced sample: PBMCs. This clonotype was sampled from a woman between 25 and 40 years old in good health and CMV-seronegative. This chain uses TRBV7-6 with TRBJ2-3; D might be TRBD2 (6 bases). Written as DNA, the CDR3 is TGTGCCAGCAGCCCGGGGGTTGCGGGCCCCAGGGCAGATACGCAGTATTTT. This codes for CASSPGVAGPRADTQYF. Variable domain in full (rest from reference TRBV7-6 and TRBJ2-3): GAGVSQSPRYKVTKRGQDVALRCDPISGHVSLYWYRQALGQGPEFLTYFNYEAQQDKSGLPNDRFSAERPEGSISTLTIQRTEQRDSAMYRCASSPGVAGPRADTQYFGPGTRLTVL.